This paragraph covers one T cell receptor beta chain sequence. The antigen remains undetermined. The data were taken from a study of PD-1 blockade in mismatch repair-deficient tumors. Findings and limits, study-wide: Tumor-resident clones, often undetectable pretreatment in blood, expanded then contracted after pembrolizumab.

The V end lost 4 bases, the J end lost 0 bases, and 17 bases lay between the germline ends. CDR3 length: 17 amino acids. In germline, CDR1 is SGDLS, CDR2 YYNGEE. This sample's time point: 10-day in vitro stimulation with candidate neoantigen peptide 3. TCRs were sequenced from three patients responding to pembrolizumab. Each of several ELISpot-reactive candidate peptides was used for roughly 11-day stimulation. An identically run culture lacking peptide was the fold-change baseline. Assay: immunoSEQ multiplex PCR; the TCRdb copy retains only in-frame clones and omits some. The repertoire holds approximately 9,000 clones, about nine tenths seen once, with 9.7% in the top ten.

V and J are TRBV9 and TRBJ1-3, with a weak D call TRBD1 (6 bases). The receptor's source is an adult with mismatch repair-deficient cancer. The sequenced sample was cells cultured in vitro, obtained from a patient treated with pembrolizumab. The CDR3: CASSPPGAISSGNTIYF. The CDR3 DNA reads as TGTGCCAGCAGCCCCCCGGGGGCCATAAGCTCTGGAAACACCATATATTTT. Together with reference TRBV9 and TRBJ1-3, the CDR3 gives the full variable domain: DSGVTQTPKHLITATGQRVTLRCSPRSGDLSVYWYQQSLDQGLQFLIQYYNGEERAKGNILERFSAQQFPDLHSELNLSSLELGDSALYFCASSPPGAISSGNTIYFGEGSWLTVV.